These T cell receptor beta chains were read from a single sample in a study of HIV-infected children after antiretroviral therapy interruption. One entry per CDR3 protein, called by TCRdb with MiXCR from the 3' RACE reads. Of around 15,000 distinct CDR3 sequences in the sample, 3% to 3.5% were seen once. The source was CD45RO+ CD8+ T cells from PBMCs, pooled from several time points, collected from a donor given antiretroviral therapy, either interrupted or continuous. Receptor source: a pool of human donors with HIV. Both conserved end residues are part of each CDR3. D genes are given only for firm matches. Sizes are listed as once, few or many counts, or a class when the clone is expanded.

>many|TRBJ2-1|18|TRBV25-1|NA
TGTGCCAGCAGTGAATTGCCCCTAGGAAGAAGGTCCTACAATGAGCAGTTCTTC
CASSELPLGRRSYNEQFF
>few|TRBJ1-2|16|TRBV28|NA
TGTGCCAGCAGACCTGGGACGAGGCCACCCCCTTATGGCTACACCTTC
CASRPGTRPPPYGYTF
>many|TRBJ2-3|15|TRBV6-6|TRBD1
TGTGCCAGCAGTACAGGGGGCTCTGGAAGCGATACGCAGTATTTT
CASSTGGSGSDTQYF
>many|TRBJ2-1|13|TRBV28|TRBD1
TGTGCCAGCAGCCCCAGGGGGCTGGATGAGCAGTTCTTC
CASSPRGLDEQFF
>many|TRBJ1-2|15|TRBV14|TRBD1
TGTGCCAGCAGCAGCCGGGGACAGGCCTCCTATGGCTACACCTTC
CASSSRGQASYGYTF
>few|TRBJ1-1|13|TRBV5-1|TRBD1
TGCGCCAGCACCCCAGGGGGAGGGGCTGAAGCTTTCTTT
CASTPGGGAEAFF
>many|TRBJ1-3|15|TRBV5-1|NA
TGCGCCAGCAGCTTGGAAACAGGGCTCGGAAACACCATATATTTT
CASSLETGLGNTIYF
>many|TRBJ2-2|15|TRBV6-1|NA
TGTGCCAGCAGTGAAGTCGCTGGGGACACCGGGGAGCTGTTTTTT
CASSEVAGDTGELFF
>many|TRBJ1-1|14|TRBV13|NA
TGTGCCAGCAGGGGTTCGGAGTCCGGGGCTGAAGCTTTCTTT
CASRGSESGAEAFF
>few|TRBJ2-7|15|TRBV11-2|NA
TGTGCCAGCAGCTTAGCCGCGGGACTCGGCTACGAGCAGTACTTC
CASSLAAGLGYEQYF
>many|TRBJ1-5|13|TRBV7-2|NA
TGTGCCAGCAGCTCCATCCCCAATCAGCCCCAGCATTTT
CASSSIPNQPQHF